This entry lists 10 T cell receptor beta chains sequenced from one sample in a study of T cell repertoires in cytomegalovirus infection. TCRdb ran MiXCR on the reads and lists one entry per CDR3 protein. The profile shows roughly 120,000 distinct CDR3 sequences, around 28% of them singletons. These receptors' antigens are unknown. This specimen consisted of CD8+ T cells from cultured PBMCs, obtained from culture after CMV antigen stimulation. These receptors were obtained from a human donor in good health (CMV status not recorded). Some clones in this sample may be carry-over from other donors' samples.

The gene calls are TRBV13 and TRBJ1-1; D gene unclear. This CDR3 comprises 12 residues. V lost 3 bases to trimming and J lost 7 bases, with 9 bases between them. The germline CDR1 and CDR2 sequences are PRHDT and FYEKMQ (reference sequence). CDR3 region: CASSFPGVEAFF. DNA of the CDR3: TGTGCCAGCAGCTTCCCCGGGGTTGAAGCTTTCTTT.

This clonotype came up a few times. This chain links TRBV28 with TRBJ1-5; 10 nucleotides agree with TRBD1. Per germline, CDR1 MDHEN and CDR2 SYDVKM. With 8 bases clipped from V and 7 bases from J, the junction kept 11 bases outside the gene matches. The CDR3 sequence is 15 residues long. The CDR3 DNA is TGTGCCAGCCTATACCGACAGGGGGCCGGGCAGCCCCAGCATTTT. It translates to CASLYRQGAGQPQHF.

This clonotype was found a few times. This rearrangement joins TRBV6-5 to TRBJ2-1; a possible D gene is TRBD1 (6 bases). The length of the CDR3 is 15 residues. V lost 6 bases to trimming and J lost 0 bases, with 12 bases between them. Germline V gene sequence: CDR1 MNHEY, CDR2 SVGAGI. In nucleotides, the CDR3 is TGTGCCAGCAGCCTCGGGACAATCTCCTACAATGAGCAGTTCTTC. This translates into CASSLGTISYNEQFF.

The gene calls are TRBV20-1 and TRBJ2-1; TRBD1 aligns across 7 bases. The V gene's germline CDR1 is DFQATT and CDR2 SNEGSKA (reference sequence). Germline trimming cut 0 bases from V and 7 bases from J; bases unmatched to any gene: 12. The CDR3 sequence is 16 residues long. DNA of the CDR3: TGCAGTGCTAGAGATCTATTGGGGACAGCCGAGAATGAGCAGTTCTTC. Protein: CSARDLLGTAENEQFF.

The sample holds many counts of this clonotype. The V call is TRBV7-2, the J call TRBJ2-2; 10 bases map to TRBD1. This CDR3 has 15 residues. V shed 3 bases, J shed 4 bases, and the junction held 2 bases outside the gene matches. Germline V gene sequence: CDR1 SGHTA, CDR2 FQGNSA. CDR3 bases: TGTGCCAGCAGCTTCCGGACAGGGGGCACCGGGGAGCTGTTTTTT. Translated, it gives CASSFRTGGTGELFF.

This clonotype was counted only a few times. The chain combines TRBV5-8 with TRBJ2-1, with D uncertain. This CDR3 region has 12 residues. Trimming removed 3 bases at V and 10 bases at J, with 11 bases between. CDR1 is SGHTS, CDR2 YDEGEE, per germline. This chain's CDR3 is CASSWIQREQFF. The CDR3 DNA reads as TGTGCCAGCAGCTGGATTCAGAGGGAGCAGTTCTTC.

This clonotype turned up a few times. The V gene is TRBV19, the J gene TRBJ2-1; TRBD2 matches at 8 bases. Germline trimming cut 6 bases from V and 1 base from J; bases unmatched to any gene: 2. CDR3 length: 14 residues. Per the germline V gene, CDR1 is LNHDA and CDR2 is SQIVND (reference sequence). CDR3 sequence reads: CASRPGGSYNEQFF. CDR3 nucleotide sequence: TGTGCCAGTAGACCGGGGGGGTCCTACAATGAGCAGTTCTTC.

The V and J genes are TRBV7-4 and TRBJ2-1; 12 bases map to TRBD2. There are 14 residues in the CDR3. With V trimmed by 6 bases and J by 7 bases, 4 bases remained unmatched. Per the germline V gene, CDR1 is SGHVT and CDR2 is SQSDAQ. The DNA of the CDR3 is TGTGCCAGCAGTACTAGCGGGGGGCGGAATGAGCAGTTCTTC. This translates into CASSTSGGRNEQFF. Together with reference TRBV7-4 and TRBJ2-1, the CDR3 gives the full variable domain: GAGVSQSPRYKVAKRGRDVALRCDSISGHVTLYWYRQTLGQGSEVLTYSQSDAQRDKSGRPSGRFSAERPERSVSTLKIQRTEQGDSAVYLCASSTSGGRNEQFFGPGTRLTVL.

The rearrangement uses TRBV27 and TRBJ2-5, with 12 bases identical to TRBD2. J lost 5 bases, V lost 2 bases, and 9 bases had no gene match. Germline V gene sequence: CDR1 MNHEY, CDR2 SMNVEV (reference sequence). The CDR3 runs 17 residues. CDR3 bases: TGTGCCAGCAGTTTACTAGCGGGGGGGGTCAAGATTGAGACCCAGTACTTC. Translating it yields CASSLLAGGVKIETQYF.

This clonotype was counted ten times or more. The chain has TRBV7-6 and TRBJ2-5; the D gene could be TRBD1 or TRBD2 (7 bases each). CDR3 length: 15 amino acids. Trimming shortened V by 5 bases and J by 1 base, and 14 bases separated the two germline ends. Germline values: CDR1 SGHVS, CDR2 FNYEAQ. CDR3 sequence: CASSPGGGFQETQYF. The DNA for the CDR3 is TGTGCCAGCAGCCCAGGGGGGGGTTTCCAAGAGACCCAGTACTTC.